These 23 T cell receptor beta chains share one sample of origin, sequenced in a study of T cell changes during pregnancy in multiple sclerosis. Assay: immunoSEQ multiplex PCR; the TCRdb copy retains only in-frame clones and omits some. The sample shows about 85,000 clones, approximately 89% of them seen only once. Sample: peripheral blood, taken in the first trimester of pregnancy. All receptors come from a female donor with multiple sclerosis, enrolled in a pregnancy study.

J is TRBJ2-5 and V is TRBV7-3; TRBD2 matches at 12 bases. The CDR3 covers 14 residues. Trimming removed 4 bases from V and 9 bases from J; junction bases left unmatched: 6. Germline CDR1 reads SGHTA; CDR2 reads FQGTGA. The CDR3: CASSSSGGAVPQYF. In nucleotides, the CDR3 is TGTGCCAGCAGCTCTAGCGGGGGGGCGGTTCCCCAGTACTTC.

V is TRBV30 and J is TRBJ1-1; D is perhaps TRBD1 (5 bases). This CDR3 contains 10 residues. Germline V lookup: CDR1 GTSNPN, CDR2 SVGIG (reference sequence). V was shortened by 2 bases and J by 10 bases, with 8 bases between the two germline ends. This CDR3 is CAWSPQGAFF. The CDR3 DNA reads TGTGCCTGGAGTCCCCAGGGAGCTTTCTTT.

Here the CDR3 reads CASSTLGQGNEKLFF. The CDR3 region has the DNA TGTGCCAGCAGTACACTTGGACAGGGGAATGAAAAACTGTTTTTT. The chain uses TRBV25-1 and TRBJ1-4; TRBD1 matches 9 bases. This CDR3 is 15 amino acids long. Germline values: CDR1 MGHDK, CDR2 SYGVNS. The trim removed 5 bases at V and 5 bases at J, leaving 6 bases unmatched.

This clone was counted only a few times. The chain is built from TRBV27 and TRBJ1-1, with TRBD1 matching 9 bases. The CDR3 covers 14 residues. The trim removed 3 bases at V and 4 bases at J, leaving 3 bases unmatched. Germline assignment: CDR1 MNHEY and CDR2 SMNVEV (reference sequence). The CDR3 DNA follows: TGTGCCAGCAGTTTGACAGGGGGAAGCACTGAAGCTTTCTTT. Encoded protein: CASSLTGGSTEAFF.

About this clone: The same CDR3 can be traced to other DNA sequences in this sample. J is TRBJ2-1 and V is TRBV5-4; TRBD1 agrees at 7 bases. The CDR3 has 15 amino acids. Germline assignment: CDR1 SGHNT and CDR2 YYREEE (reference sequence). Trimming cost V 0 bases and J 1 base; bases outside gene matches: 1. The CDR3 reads CASSLGQGSYNEQFF. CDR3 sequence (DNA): TGTGCCAGCAGCTTGGGACAGGGTTCCTACAATGAGCAGTTCTTC.

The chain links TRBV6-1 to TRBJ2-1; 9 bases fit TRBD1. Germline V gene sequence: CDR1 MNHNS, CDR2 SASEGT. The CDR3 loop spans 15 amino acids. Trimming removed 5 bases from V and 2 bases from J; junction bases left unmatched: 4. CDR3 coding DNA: TGTGCCAGCAGTCCGGGACAGGGTACCTACAATGAGCAGTTCTTC. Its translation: CASSPGQGTYNEQFF.

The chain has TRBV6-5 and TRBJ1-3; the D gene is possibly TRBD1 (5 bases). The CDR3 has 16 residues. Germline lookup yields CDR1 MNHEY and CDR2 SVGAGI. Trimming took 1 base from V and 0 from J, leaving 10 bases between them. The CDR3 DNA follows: TGTGCCAGCAGTTACTGGGGGGAGTCCTCTGGAAACACCATATATTTT. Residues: CASSYWGESSGNTIYF.

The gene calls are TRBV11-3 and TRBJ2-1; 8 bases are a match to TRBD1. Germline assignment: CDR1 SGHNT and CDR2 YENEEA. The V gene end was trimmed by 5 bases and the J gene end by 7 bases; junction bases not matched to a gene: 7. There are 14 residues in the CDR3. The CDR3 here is CASSPRTGMNEQFF. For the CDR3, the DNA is TGTGCCAGCAGCCCACGGACAGGGATGAATGAGCAGTTCTTC.

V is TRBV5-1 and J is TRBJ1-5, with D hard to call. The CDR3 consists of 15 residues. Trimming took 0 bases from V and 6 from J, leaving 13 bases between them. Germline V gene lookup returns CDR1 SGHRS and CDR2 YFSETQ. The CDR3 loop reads CASSLGEGLTQPQHF. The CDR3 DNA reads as TGCGCCAGCAGCTTGGGGGAGGGCCTCACTCAGCCCCAGCATTTT.

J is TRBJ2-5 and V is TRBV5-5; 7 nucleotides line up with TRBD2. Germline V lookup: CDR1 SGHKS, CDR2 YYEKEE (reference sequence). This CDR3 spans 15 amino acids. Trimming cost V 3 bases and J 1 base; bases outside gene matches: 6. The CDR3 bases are TGTGCCAGCAGCTCTGGGGCTAGCGGCCAAGAGACCCAGTACTTC. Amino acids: CASSSGASGQETQYF.

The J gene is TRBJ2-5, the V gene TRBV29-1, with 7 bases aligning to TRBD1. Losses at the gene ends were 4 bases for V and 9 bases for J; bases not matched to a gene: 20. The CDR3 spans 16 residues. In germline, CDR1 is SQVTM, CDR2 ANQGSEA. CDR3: CSVGPPPGTAQGAQYF. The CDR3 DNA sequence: TGCAGCGTTGGCCCCCCTCCTGGGACGGCCCAGGGGGCCCAGTACTTC.

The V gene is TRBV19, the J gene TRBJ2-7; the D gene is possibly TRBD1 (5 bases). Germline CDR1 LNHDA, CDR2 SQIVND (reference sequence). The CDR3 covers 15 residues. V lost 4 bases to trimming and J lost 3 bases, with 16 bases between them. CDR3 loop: CASSTKIFDSYEQYF. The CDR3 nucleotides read TGTGCCAGTAGTACGAAAATTTTCGACAGCTACGAGCAGTACTTC. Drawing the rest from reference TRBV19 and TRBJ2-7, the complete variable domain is DGGITQSPKYLFRKEGQNVTLSCEQNLNHDAMYWYRQDPGQGLRLIYYSQIVNDFQKGDIAEGYSVSREKKESFPLTVTSAQKNPTAFYLCASSTKIFDSYEQYFGPGTRLTVT.

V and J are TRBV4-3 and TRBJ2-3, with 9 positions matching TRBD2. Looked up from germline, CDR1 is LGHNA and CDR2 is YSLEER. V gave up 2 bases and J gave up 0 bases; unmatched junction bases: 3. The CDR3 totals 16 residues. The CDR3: CASSQIAGVSTDTQYF. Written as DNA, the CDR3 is TGCGCCAGCAGCCAAATAGCGGGGGTTAGCACAGATACGCAGTATTTT.

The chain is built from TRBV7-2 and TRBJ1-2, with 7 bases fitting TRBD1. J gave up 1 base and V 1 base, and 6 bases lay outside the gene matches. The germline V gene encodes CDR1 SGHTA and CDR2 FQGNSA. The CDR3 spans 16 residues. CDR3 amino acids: CASSLGQGSFNYGYTF. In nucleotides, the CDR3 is TGTGCCAGCAGCTTAGGACAGGGTTCTTTTAACTATGGCTACACCTTC.

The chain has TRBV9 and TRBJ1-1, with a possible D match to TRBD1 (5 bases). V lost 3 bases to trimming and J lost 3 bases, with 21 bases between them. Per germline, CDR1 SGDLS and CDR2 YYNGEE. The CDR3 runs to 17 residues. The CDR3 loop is CASSALSRDSSDTEAFF. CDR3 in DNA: TGTGCCAGCAGCGCACTCTCCCGGGACTCCAGCGACACTGAAGCTTTCTTT.

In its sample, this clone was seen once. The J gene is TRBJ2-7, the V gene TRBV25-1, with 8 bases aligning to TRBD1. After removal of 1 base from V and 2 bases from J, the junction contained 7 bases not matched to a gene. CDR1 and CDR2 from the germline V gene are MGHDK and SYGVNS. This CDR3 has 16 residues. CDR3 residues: CASSEFNTGGTYEQYF. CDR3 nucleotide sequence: TGTGCCAGCAGTGAATTTAATACAGGGGGAACCTACGAGCAGTACTTC.

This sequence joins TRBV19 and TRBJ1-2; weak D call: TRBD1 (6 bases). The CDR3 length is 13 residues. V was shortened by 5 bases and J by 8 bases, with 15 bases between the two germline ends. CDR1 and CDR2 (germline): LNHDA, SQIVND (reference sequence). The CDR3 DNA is TGTGCCAGTAGTGCCGAGGGGGGGCTCGGCTACACCTTC. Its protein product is CASSAEGGLGYTF.

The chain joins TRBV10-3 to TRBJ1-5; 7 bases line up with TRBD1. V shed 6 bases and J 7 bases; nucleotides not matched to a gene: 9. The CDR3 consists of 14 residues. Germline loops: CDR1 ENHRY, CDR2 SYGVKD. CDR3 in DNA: TGTGCCATCAGCCAGACAGGGTCGGGGCAGCCCCAGCATTTT. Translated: CAISQTGSGQPQHF.

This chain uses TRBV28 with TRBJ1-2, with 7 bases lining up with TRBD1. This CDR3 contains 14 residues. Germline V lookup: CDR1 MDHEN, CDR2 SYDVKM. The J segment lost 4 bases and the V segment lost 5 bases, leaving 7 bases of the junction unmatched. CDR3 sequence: CASSPTGFGYGYTF. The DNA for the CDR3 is TGTGCCAGCAGTCCGACAGGGTTTGGCTATGGCTACACCTTC.

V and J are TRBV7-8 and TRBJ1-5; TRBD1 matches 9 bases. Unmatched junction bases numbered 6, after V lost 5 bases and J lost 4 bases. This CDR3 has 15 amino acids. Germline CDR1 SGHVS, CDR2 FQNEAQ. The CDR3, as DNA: TGTGCCAGCAGCACAGAGGACAGGGGAAATCAGCCCCAGCATTTT. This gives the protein CASSTEDRGNQPQHF.

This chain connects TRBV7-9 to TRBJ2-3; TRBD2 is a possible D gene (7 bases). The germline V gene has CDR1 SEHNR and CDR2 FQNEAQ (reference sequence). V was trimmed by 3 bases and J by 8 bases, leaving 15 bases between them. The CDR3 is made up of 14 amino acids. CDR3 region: CASSFGGGQATQYF. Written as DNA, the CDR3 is TGTGCCAGCAGCTTTGGGGGGGGGCAAGCTACGCAGTATTTT.

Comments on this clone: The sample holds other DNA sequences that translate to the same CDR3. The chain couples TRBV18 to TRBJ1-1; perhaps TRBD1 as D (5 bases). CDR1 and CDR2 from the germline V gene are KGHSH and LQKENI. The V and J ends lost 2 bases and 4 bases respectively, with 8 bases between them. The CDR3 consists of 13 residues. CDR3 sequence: CASSPTGGTEAFF. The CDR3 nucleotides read TGTGCCAGCTCACCAACCGGGGGCACTGAAGCTTTCTTT.

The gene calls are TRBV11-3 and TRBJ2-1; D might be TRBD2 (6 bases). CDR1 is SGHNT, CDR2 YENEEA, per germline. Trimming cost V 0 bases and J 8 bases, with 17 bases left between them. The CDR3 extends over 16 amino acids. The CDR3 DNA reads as TGTGCCAGCAGCTTAGACGGGGGACGGAGGCTCGATGAGCAGTTCTTC. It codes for CASSLDGGRRLDEQFF.